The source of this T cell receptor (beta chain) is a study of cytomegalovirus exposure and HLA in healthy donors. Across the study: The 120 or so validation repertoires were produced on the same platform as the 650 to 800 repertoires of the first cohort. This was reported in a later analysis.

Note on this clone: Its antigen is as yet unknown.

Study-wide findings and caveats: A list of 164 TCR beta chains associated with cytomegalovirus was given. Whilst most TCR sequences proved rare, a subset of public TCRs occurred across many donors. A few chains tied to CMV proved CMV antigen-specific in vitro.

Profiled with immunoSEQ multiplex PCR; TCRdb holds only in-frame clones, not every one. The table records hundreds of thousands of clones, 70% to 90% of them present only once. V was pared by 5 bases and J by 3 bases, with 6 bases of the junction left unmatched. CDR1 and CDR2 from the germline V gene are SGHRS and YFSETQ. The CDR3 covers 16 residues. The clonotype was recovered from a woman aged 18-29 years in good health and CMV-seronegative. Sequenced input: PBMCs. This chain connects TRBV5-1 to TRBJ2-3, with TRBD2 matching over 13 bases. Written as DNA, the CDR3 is TGCGCCAGCAGGCGGACTAGCGGGAGTCGTACAGATACGCAGTATTTT. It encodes CASRRTSGSRTDTQYF.